This T cell receptor beta chain comes out of a study of shared clonotypes between healthy human individuals (dated by TCRdb to 2020 to 2022). Regarding the study in general: A couple of women and a few men aged 18 to 49 years were included in the cohort. For each donor, CD4 naive and CD4 memory were each given three plates, CD8 naive was given two plates, and CD8 memory was given one plate. The study deeply sequenced blood TCR repertoires of about 5 healthy adults to estimate repertoire size and the extent of clonotype sharing between individuals. Leukapheresis yielded between about 0.85 and 9 billion PBMCs per donor. Libraries were prepared and TCR repertoires were sequenced by different laboratories using diverse techniques, in order to increase sequencing depth and limit assay-specific biases. Points the paper makes about the study in general: Because the study included only a small number of donors, the genetic and exposure-history diversity represented was limited. Rarefaction of sorted-subset datasets indicated incomplete sequencing despite the large sequencing depth. Sampling was restricted to blood, and TCR repertoires in tissues likely differ from the TCR repertoires found in blood. Based on pairwise subsampling, the degree of clonotype sharing among donors was expected to be affected by sequencing depth. Compared with non-shared clonotypes, the clonotypes found in all four sorted-subset donors had higher generation probabilities. Naive subsets generally had larger estimated clonotype richness than memory subsets did. Across four donors, around 5% of naive CD4, roughly 3.4% of naive CD8, 2.3% of memory CD4, and roughly 0.4% of memory CD8 clonotypes were shared.

This clone was seen only once. Its antigen specificity is not known. Per-base qualities were not stored, and no clone one base away is much larger. Using the deep immunoSEQ assay, TCR CDR3 regions were amplified from genomic DNA by multiplex PCR. For each cell subset, the extracted genomic DNA was distributed evenly across all wells of several immunoSEQ 96-well plates, and each plate served as one replicate. For sorted subsets, approximately 200 ng of genomic DNA, equivalent to around 29,000 T cell genomes, went into each replicate PCR. Purified libraries were measured with a Qubit 3.0 fluorometer, size-checked on a Bioanalyzer 2100, and measured again with the KAPA Library Quantification kit. Every immunoSEQ 96-well plate was sequenced on a dedicated single-read 150-cycle Illumina NextSeq 550 flow cell. The published analysis was carried out like this. Because the immunoSEQ output included only junctional sequences and no quality scores, the filtering could not be the same as the filtering used for full-length reads. Sequences were annotated with PyIR, a Python wrapper for IgBLAST v1.9, and V/J genes and CDR3 were assigned using IMGT germline references. Any read was removed if the V/J assignment was weak (E-value above 1e-6), the CDR3 was missing, or the read contained stop codons, out-of-frame junctions, or ambiguous translated residues. V3J clonotypes were defined as sequences sharing an identical inferred V gene, J gene, and CDR3 amino acid sequence. Percentage overlap between repertoires was calculated by dividing the number of shared unique clonotypes by the size of the smaller repertoire. Repertoire richness was assessed with RTK rarefaction, the Chao1 estimator, and Recon v2.1 estimates of unobserved clonotypes. OLGA was used to compute generation probabilities for all TCRbeta clonotypes that the gDNA method yielded from a few donors. The clones in this table, taken by TCRdb from immuneACCESS, are in-frame only. Not every clone is retained; where verified, under half of the shortfall comes from an unresolved V gene, and the cause of the rest is unknown. That table is the source of V, J and clone size, and D and trimming were worked out from the DNA. In all, the sample holds about 2 million clones, and less than 95% of those were seen once. Clones ranked in the top ten supply roughly 1% of the sample.

V gives up 3 bases and J gives up 3 bases, and the segment between their germline ends measures 11 bases. According to the germline V gene (reference sequence), CDR1 reads MNHEY and CDR2 reads SMNVEV. Inclusive of the bounding cysteine and phenylalanine, the CDR3 is 14 residues long. Only the CDR3 portion is preserved as DNA: 42 bases, with reading frame beginning at the first base. CD8 naive samples were obtained by positive selection for CCR7 among CD45RO-negative cells, yielding a CD45RA+CCR7+ population from which TemRA cells were excluded. Donors were healthy HIV-negative adults with no recently reported acute infections or vaccinations. Every donor was a Caucasian adult residing in Nashville, Tennessee, USA. Blood was obtained by leukapheresis, after which PBMCs were separated by Ficoll-Histopaque density gradient centrifugation and cryopreserved in liquid nitrogen vapor phase. Analytical flow cytometry was used to check the purity and quantity of every magnetically sorted T cell population. Each sorted fraction had its genomic DNA isolated and then quantified by UV absorbance on a Nanodrop 2000c.

This TCR came from a man younger than 35 in good health. The sample comprised naive CD8+ T cells sorted from blood. The cell subset or site tag for this specimen amounts to: CD45RA+CCR7+. Recombination joined TRBV27 with TRBJ1-2; a weak D assignment points to TRBD1 (6 bases agree). The CDR3 here reads CASSLTGQYYGYTF. The sequence in DNA is TGTGCCAGCAGTTTGACCGGACAGTACTATGGCTACACCTTC.